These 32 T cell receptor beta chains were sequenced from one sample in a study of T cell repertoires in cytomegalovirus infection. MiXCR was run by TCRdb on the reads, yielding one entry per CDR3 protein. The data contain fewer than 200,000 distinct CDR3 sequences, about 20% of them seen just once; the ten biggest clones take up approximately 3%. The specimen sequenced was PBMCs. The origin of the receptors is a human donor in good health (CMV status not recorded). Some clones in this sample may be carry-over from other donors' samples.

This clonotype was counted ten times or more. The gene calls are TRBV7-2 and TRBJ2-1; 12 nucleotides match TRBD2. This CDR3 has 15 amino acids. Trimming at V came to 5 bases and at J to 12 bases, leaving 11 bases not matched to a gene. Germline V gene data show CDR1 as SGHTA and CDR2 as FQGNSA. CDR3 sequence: CASSSTSGGPPGQFF. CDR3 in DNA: TGTGCCAGCAGCAGCACTAGCGGGGGGCCACCTGGGCAGTTCTTC.

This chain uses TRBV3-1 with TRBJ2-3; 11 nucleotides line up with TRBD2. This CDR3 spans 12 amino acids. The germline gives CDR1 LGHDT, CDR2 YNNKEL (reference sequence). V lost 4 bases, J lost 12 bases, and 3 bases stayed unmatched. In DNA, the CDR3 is TGTGCCAGCAGCCTGGGACTAGCGGATCAGTATTTT. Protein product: CASSLGLADQYF.

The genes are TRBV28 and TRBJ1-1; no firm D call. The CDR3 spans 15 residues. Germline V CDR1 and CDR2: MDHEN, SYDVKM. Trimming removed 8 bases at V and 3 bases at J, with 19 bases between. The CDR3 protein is CASRRERRSYTEAFF. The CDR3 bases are TGTGCCAGCCGGAGGGAGCGGCGATCTTACACTGAAGCTTTCTTT.

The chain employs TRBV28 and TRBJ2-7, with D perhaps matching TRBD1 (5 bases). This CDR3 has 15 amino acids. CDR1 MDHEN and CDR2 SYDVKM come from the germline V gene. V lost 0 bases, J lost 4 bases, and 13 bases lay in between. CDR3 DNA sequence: TGTGCCAGCAGTTTATGGGGGCCTCGAGGATACGAGCAGTACTTC. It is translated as CASSLWGPRGYEQYF.

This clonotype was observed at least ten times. The CDR3 sequence: CASSLGGGAGNEQFF. In DNA, the CDR3 is TGTGCCAGCAGCTTAGGAGGGGGGGCCGGGAATGAGCAGTTCTTC. V gene TRBV7-3 combines with J gene TRBJ2-1; possible D gene TRBD2, 7 bases. Trimming cost V 2 bases and J 7 bases, with 15 bases left between them. From germline, CDR1 is SGHTA and CDR2 FQGTGA. The CDR3 extends over 15 amino acids.

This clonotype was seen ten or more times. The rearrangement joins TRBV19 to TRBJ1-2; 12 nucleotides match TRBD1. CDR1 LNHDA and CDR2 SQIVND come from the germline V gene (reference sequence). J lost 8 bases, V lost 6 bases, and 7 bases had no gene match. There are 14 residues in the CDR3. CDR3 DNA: TGTGCCAGTAGGACGACCGGGACAGGGGGCGGCTACACCTTC. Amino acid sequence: CASRTTGTGGGYTF.

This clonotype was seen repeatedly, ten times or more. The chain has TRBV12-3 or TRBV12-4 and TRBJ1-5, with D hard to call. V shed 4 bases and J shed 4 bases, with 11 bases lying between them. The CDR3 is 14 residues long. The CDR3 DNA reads TGTGCCAGCAGTTACGGACGGAATAATCAGCCCCAGCATTTT. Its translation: CASSYGRNNQPQHF.

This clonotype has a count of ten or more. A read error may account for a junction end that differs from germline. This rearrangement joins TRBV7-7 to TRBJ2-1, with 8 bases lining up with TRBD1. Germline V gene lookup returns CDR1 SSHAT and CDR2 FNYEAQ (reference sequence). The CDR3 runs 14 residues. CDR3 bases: TGTGCTAGCAGCTTAGCCCTCACAGGGGGTGAGCAGTTCTTC. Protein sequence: CASSLALTGGEQFF.

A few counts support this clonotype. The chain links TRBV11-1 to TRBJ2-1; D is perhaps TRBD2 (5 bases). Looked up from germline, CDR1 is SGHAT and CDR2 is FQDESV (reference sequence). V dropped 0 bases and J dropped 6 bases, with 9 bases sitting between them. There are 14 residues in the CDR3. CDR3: CASSLAGSFNEQFF. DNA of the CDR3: TGTGCCAGCAGCTTAGCGGGGAGTTTCAATGAGCAGTTCTTC.

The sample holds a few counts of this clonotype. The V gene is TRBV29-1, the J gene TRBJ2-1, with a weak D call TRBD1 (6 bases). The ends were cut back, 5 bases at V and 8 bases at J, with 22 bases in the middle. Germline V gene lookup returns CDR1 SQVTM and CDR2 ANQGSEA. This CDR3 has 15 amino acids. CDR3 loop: CSVPGQSMTIDEQFF. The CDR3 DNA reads TGCAGCGTTCCGGGACAATCGATGACGATCGATGAGCAGTTCTTC.

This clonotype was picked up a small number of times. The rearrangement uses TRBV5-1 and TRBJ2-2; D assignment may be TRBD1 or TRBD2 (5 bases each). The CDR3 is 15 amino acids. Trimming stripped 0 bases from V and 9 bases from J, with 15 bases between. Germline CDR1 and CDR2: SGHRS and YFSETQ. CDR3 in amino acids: CASSLGPGHERELFF. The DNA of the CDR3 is TGCGCCAGCAGCTTGGGTCCGGGGCATGAACGGGAGCTGTTTTTT.

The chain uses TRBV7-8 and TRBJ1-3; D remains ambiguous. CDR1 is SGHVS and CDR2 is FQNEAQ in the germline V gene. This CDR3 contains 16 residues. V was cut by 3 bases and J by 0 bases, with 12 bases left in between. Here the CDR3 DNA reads TGTGCCAGCAGCTTTAGTGGCTCGAGCTCTGGAAACACCATATATTTT. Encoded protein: CASSFSGSSSGNTIYF.

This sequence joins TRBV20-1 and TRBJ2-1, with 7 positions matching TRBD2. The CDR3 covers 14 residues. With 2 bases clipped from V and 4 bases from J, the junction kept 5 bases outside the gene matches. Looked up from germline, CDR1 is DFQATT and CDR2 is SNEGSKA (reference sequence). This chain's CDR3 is CSARKGGGYNEQFF. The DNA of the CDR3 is TGCAGTGCTAGAAAAGGCGGGGGTTACAATGAGCAGTTCTTC.

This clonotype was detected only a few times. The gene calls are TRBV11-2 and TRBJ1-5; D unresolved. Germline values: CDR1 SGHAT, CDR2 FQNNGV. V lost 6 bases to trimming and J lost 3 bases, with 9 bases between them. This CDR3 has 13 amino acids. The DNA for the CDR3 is TGTGCCAGCAGTAAATACCCCAATCAGCCCCAGCATTTT. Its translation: CASSKYPNQPQHF. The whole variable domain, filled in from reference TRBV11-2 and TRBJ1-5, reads EAGVAQSPRYKIIEKRQSVAFWCNPISGHATLYWYQQILGQGPKLLIQFQNNGVVDDSQLPKDRFSAERLKGVDSTLKIQPAKLEDSAVYLCASSKYPNQPQHFGDGTRLSIL.

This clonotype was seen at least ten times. The CDR3 sequence: CASSFSGLATTEQFF. The CDR3 coding sequence is TGTGCCAGCAGCTTTTCAGGACTAGCGACTACCGAGCAGTTCTTC. This chain connects TRBV7-3 to TRBJ2-1; 9 bases line up with TRBD2. Per germline, CDR1 SGHTA and CDR2 FQGTGA. The CDR3 runs 15 residues. J lost 10 bases, V lost 3 bases, and 10 bases had no gene match. Full variable domain (remainder filled in from reference TRBV7-3 and TRBJ2-1): GAGVSQTPSNKVTEKGKYVELRCDPISGHTALYWYRQSLGQGPEFLIYFQGTGAADDSGLPNDRFFAVRPEGSVSTLKIQRTERGDSAVYLCASSFSGLATTEQFFGPGTRLTVL.

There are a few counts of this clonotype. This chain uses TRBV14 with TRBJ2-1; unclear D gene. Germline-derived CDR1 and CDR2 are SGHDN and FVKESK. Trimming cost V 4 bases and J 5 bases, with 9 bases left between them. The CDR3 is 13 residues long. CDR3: CASSPPADNEQFF. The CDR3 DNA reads TGTGCCAGCAGCCCGCCCGCGGACAATGAGCAGTTCTTC. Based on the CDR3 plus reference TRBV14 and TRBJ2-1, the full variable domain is EAGVTQFPSHSVIEKGQTVTLRCDPISGHDNLYWYRRVMGKEIKFLLHFVKESKQDESGMPNNRFLAERTGGTYSTLKVQPAELEDSGVYFCASSPPADNEQFFGPGTRLTVL.

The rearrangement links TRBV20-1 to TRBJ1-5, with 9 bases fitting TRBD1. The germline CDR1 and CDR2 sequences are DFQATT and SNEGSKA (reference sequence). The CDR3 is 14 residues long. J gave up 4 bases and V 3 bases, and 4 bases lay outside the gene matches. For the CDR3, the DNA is TGCAGTGCTAGTACAGGGGGCCTAAATCAGCCCCAGCATTTT. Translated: CSASTGGLNQPQHF.

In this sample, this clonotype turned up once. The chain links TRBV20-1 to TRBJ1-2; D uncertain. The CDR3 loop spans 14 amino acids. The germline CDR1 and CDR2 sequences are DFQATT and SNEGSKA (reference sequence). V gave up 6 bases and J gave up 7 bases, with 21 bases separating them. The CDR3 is CSASGIGRYFGYTF. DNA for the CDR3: TGCAGTGCATCCGGGATAGGGAGGTACTTTGGCTACACCTTC.

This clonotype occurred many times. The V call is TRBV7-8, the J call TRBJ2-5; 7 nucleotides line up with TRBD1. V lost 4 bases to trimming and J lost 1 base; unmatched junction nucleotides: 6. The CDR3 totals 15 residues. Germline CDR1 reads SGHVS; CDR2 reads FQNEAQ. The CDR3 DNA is TGTGCCAGCAGCTATGGACAGGACCGCCAAGAGACCCAGTACTTC. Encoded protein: CASSYGQDRQETQYF.

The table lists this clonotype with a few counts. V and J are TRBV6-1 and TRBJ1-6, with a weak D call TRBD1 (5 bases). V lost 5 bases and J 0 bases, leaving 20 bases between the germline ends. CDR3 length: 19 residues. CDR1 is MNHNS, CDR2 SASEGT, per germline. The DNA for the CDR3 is TGTGCCAGCAGTCCTCGATCGGGGGGATTGAGCTCCTATAATTCACCCCTCCACTTT. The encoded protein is CASSPRSGGLSSYNSPLHF.

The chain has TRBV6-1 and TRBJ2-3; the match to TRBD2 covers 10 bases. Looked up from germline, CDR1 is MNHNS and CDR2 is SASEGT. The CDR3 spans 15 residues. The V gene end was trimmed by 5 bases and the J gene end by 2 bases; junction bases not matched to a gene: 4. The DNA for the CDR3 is TGTGCCAGCAGTAGCGGGGGGGCCAACACAGATACGCAGTATTTT. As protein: CASSSGGANTDTQYF.

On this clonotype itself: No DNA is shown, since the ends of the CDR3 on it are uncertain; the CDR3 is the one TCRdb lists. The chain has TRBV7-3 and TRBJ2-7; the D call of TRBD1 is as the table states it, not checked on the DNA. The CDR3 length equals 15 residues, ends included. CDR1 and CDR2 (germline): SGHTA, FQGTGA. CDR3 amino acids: CASSLSFGAGYEQYF.

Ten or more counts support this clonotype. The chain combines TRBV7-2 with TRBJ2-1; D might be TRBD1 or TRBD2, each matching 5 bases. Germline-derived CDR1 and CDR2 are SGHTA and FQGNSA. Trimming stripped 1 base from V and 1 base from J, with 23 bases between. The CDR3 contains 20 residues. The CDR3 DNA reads TGTGCCAGCAGCTTAGTTCCCGCCCCGGGTGGGACCTTTTCCTACAATGAGCAGTTCTTC. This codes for CASSLVPAPGGTFSYNEQFF.

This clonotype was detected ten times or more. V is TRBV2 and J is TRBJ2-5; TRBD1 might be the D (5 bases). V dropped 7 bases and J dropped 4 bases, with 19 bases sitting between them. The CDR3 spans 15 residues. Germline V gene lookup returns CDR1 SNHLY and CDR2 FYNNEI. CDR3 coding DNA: TGTGCCAGCAACAGAGACAGAGGCAGTAGAGAGACCCAGTACTTC. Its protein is CASNRDRGSRETQYF. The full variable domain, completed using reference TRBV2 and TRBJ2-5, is EPEVTQTPSHQVTQMGQEVILRCVPISNHLYFYWYRQILGQKVEFLVSFYNNEISEKSEIFDDQFSVERPDGSNFTLKIRSTKLEDSAMYFCASNRDRGSRETQYFGPGTRLLVL.

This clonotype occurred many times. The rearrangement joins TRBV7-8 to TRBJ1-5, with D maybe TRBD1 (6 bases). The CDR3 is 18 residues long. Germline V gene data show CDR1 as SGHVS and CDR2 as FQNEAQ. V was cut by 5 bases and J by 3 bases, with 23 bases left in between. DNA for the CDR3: TGTGCCAGCAGCCATTACGCCGGGGGCAGGGATGACAATCAGCCCCAGCATTTT. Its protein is CASSHYAGGRDDNQPQHF.

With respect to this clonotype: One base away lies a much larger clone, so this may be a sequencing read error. CDR3 nucleotide sequence: TGTGCCAGCAGCCCCGGACTGGGGGCCGCTGAAGCTTTCTTT. Protein: CASSPGLGAAEAFF. V gene TRBV7-3 combines with J gene TRBJ1-1, with D maybe TRBD1 (6 bases). CDR1 SGHTA and CDR2 FQGTGA come from the germline V gene. V shed 5 bases and J shed 6 bases, with 16 bases lying between them. This CDR3 has 14 residues.

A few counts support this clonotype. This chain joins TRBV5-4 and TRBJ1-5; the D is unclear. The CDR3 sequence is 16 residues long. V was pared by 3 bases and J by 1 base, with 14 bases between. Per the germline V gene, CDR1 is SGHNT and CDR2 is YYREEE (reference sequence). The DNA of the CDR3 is TGTGCCAGCAGCTCACAACGAACCGACAGCAATCAGCCCCAGCATTTT. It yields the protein CASSSQRTDSNQPQHF. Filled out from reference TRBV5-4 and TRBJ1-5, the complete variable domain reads ETGVTQSPTHLIKTRGQQVTLRCSSQSGHNTVSWYQQALGQGPQFIFQYYREEENGRGNFPPRFSGLQFPNYSSELNVNALELDDSALYLCASSSQRTDSNQPQHFGDGTRLSIL.

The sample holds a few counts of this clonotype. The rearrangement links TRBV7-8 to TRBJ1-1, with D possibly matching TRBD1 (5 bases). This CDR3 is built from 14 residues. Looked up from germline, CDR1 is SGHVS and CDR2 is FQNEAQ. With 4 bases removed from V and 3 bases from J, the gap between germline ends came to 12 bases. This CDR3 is CASSWGGSDTEAFF. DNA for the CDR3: TGTGCCAGCAGCTGGGGGGGGTCGGACACTGAAGCTTTCTTT.

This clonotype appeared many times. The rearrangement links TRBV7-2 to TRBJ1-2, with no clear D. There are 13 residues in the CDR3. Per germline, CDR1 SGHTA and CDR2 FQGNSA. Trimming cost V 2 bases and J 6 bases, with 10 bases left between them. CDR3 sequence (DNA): TGTGCCAGCAGCTTATATGGAAGCGATGGCTACACCTTC. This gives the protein CASSLYGSDGYTF.

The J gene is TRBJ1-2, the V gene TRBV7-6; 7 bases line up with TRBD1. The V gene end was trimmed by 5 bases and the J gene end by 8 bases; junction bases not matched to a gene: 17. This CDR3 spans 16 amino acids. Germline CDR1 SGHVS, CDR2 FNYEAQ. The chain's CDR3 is CASSHDGSGQAGGYTF. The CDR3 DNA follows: TGTGCCAGCAGCCACGACGGATCCGGACAGGCAGGAGGCTACACCTTC.

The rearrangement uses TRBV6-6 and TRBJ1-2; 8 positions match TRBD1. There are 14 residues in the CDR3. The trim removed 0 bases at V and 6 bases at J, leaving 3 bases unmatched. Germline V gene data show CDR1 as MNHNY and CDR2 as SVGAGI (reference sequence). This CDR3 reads CASSYSTGVNGYTF. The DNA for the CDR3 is TGTGCCAGCAGTTACTCGACAGGGGTGAATGGCTACACCTTC.

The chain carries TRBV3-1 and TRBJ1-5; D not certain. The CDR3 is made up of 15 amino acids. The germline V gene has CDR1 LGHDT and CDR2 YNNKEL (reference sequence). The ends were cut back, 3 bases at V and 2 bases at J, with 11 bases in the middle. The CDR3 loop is CASSHLSGGNQPQHF. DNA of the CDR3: TGTGCCAGCAGCCACCTTAGTGGAGGCAATCAGCCCCAGCATTTT.